A selection of T cell receptor beta chains follows, all from one sample in a study of regulatory T cells in long-lasting Graves disease. TCRdb recomputed calls from the multiplex PCR reads with MiXCR, one row per CDR3 protein. The sample shows 400,000 to 600,000 distinct CDR3 sequences, 20% to 25% of them seen only once. The source material was peripheral blood mononuclear cells (PBMCs), sampled when the disease was refractory, from a patient treated with antithyroid drugs. These TCRs come from a female donor with Graves disease. The CDR3 runs from the conserved cysteine through the conserved F or W.

v_gene | CDR3aa
TRBV12-3/TRBV12-4 | CVSSLAGTVYEQYF
TRBV11-2 | CASSPPRLGSLAKNIQYF
TRBV11-2 | CASSPPSWASGDQETQYF
TRBV24-1 | CATSPRERNTQYF
TRBV7-9 | CASSLGQASGYTF
TRBV10-3 | CATGPGQGGYGYTF
TRBV19 | CASSQVGTQFF
TRBV28 | CASSRQGSNEDTQYF
TRBV7-2 | CASSLVVGENTEAFF
TRBV5-1 | CASSSGTGGFLVYEQYF
TRBV19 | CASSTTQGAFLYGYTF
TRBV28 | CASSAVGQGDYEQYF
TRBV11-3 | CASSADFTGELFF
TRBV15 | CATSRDRVATNEKLFF
TRBV5-1 | CASSSGTGDASPLHF
TRBV7-3 | CASSLRAGGAYGYTF
TRBV2 | CASSDKAARETQYF
TRBV29-1 | CSVELGHTYEQYF
TRBV27 | CASRRAQGNGYTF
TRBV25-1 | CASSGSRWGYEQYF
TRBV6-1 | CASRPGTGAQPQHF
TRBV6-1 | CASRIGTSGMVRETQYF
TRBV25-1 | CASSGLAGTDTQYF
TRBV20-1 | CSAALGGPETQYF
TRBV7-2 | CASSLVGKLAGVRETQYF
TRBV6-1 | CASTRGQKYNSPLHF
TRBV6-9 | CASGWGGTSGANVLTF